Only a few counts were recorded for the clone carrying this T cell receptor beta chain. This sample is part of a study of blood T cell repertoires in COVID-19. The overall study: From T cells, B-cell-depleted T cells, or PBMCs came the material, which was cDNA or gDNA.

The CDR3 consists of 14 residues. Between the trimmed V and J ends, which lost 5 bases and 2 bases, there was a span of 13 bases. Germline V gene sequence: CDR1 GTSNPN, CDR2 SVGIG (reference sequence). The table came from immunoSEQ multiplex PCR; TCRdb's copy has only in-frame clones and leaves some out. Of some 150,000 clones listed, around 75% were seen once; the top ten hold over 11%. V gene TRBV30 combines with J gene TRBJ2-1, with D maybe TRBD2 (6 bases). This receptor was identified in an elderly woman with acute or convalescent COVID-19. Input material: peripheral blood. The CDR3 sequence is CAWGRGTTYNEQFF. The CDR3 coding sequence is TGTGCCTGGGGGCGGGGAACTACCTACAATGAGCAGTTCTTC.